What follows is one T cell receptor beta chain and its context. Its specificity is unknown. The data were obtained in a study of neurological immune-mediated disorders. Findings and caveats of the study: In HTLV-1-associated myelopathy, TCR clonal expansion was greatest, whereas multiple sclerosis had the least, falling below healthy controls.

The V segment lost 2 bases and the J segment 0 bases; nucleotides outside the gene matches: 8. CDR3 length equals 18 residues. Germline CDR1 SGHDN, CDR2 FVKESK. With 10-nucleotide random UMIs included, cDNA was synthesized by 5'RACE. Via MiXCR, TCRdb re-called the 5' RACE reads, giving one row per CDR3 protein. The table has roughly 80,000 distinct CDR3 sequences, approximately 10% seen once; the top ten hold about 1.7%. Healthy controls comprised blood bank volunteers in Maryland, USA. Source material was 2 million unsorted PBMCs, stored at -80 °C in RNAlater. This clonotype was obtained from a man aged 50-60 years in good health. The genes are TRBV14 and TRBJ1-4; 8 nucleotides match TRBD1. Specimen: PBMCs. CDR3 nucleotide sequence: TGTGCCAGCAGCCAACAGACAGGGGATCCCGCAACTAATGAAAAACTGTTTTTT. Encoded protein: CASSQQTGDPATNEKLFF.